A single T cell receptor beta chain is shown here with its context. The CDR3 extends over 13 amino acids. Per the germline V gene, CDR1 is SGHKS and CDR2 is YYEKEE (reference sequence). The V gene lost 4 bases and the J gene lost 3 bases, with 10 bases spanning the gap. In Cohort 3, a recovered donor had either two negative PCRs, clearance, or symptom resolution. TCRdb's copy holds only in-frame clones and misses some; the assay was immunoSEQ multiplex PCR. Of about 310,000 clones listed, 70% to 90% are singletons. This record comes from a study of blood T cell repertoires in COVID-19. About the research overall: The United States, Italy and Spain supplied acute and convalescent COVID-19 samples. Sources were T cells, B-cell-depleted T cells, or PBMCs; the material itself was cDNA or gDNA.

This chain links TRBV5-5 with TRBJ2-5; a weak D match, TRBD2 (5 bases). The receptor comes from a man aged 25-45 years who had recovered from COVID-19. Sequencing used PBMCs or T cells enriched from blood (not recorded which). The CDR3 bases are TGTGCCAGCAGCATTCCAGCGGAAGAGACCCAGTACTTC. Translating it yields CASSIPAEETQYF. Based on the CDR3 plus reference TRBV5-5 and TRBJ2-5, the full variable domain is DAGVTQSPTHLIKTRGQQVTLRCSPISGHKSVSWYQQVLGQGPQFIFQYYEKEERGRGNFPDRFSARQFPNYSSELNVNALLLGDSALYLCASSIPAEETQYFGPGTRLLVL.